A selection of T cell receptor beta chains follows, all from one sample in a study of T cell repertoires in cytomegalovirus infection. One entry per CDR3 protein results from TCRdb running MiXCR on the reads. Among more than 200,000 distinct CDR3 sequences listed, 9.1% were seen once. The sequencing input was PBMCs. The receptors stem from a human donor in good health (CMV status not recorded). Some clones in this sample may be carry-over from other donors' samples. The CDR3 runs from the conserved cysteine through the conserved F or W. D genes are given only for firm matches. The size of a clone is reported for some rows only, either as once, few or many, or as a class for expanded clones.

>TRBJ1-1|many|TRBD1|TRBV5-1
CASSLPDRPSEAFF
TGCGCCAGCAGCTTGCCGGACAGGCCTTCTGAAGCTTTCTTT
>TRBJ2-6|.|.|TRBV18
CASSPDRSGANVLTF
TGTGCCAGCTCACCAGACCGCTCTGGGGCCAACGTCCTGACTTTC
>TRBJ2-1|many|.|TRBV7-2
CASSQRGGSTDEQFF
TGTGCCAGCAGTCAAAGGGGCGGTTCTACGGATGAGCAGTTCTTC
>TRBJ1-1|many|.|TRBV19
CASSMGLGLMNTEAFF
TGTGCCAGTAGTATGGGGTTGGGGTTGATGAACACTGAAGCTTTCTTT
>TRBJ1-2|many|.|TRBV7-8
CASSQQDGYGYTF
TGTGCCAGCAGCCAGCAGGACGGCTATGGCTACACCTTC
>TRBJ1-2|many|TRBD1|TRBV7-2
CASSSRTGNYGYTF
TGTGCCAGCAGCTCCCGGACAGGGAACTATGGCTACACCTTC
>TRBJ1-5|few|.|TRBV7-8
CASSQQGRQPQHF
TGTGCCAGCAGTCAACAGGGAAGGCAGCCCCAGCATTTT
>TRBJ1-2|many|.|TRBV29-1
CSVVEVYGYTF
TGCAGCGTTGTAGAGGTCTATGGCTACACCTTC
>TRBJ2-1|many|TRBD1|TRBV6-2/TRBV6-3
CASSSPGQGANEQFF
TGTGCCAGCAGCAGCCCGGGACAGGGGGCCAATGAGCAGTTCTTC
>TRBJ2-7|.|.|TRBV5-1
CASSREGVGYEQYF
TGCGCCAGCAGCCGGGAAGGGGTGGGCTACGAGCAGTACTTC
>TRBJ2-1|many|TRBD2|TRBV12-3/TRBV12-4
CASRGESGGARSYNEQFF
TGTGCCAGCAGGGGAGAAAGCGGGGGGGCACGGTCCTACAATGAGCAGTTCTTC
>TRBJ2-3|many|.|TRBV7-6
CASSPFAGASDTQYF
TGTGCCAGCAGCCCCTTTGCGGGGGCCTCAGATACGCAGTATTTT
>TRBJ2-1|many|.|TRBV7-9
CASSFTGHYNEQFF
TGTGCCAGCAGCTTTACAGGGCACTACAATGAGCAGTTCTTC
>TRBJ2-7|.|.|TRBV20-1
CSAGSDRAYEQYF
TGCAGTGCTGGGTCCGACAGAGCCTACGAGCAGTACTTC
>TRBJ2-1|many|.|TRBV7-2
CASSLGGGAVGAEQFF
TGTGCCAGCAGCTTAGGGGGTGGGGCAGTCGGGGCTGAGCAGTTCTTC
>TRBJ1-4|many|.|TRBV5-4
CASSPGGGKEKLFF
TGTGCCAGCAGCCCTGGGGGAGGGAAGGAAAAACTGTTTTTT
>TRBJ2-1|many|TRBD2|TRBV20-1
CSARAAASGNNEQFF
TGCAGTGCTAGGGCGGCGGCTAGCGGGAATAATGAGCAGTTCTTC
>TRBJ2-1|.|TRBD1|TRBV19
CATRRTGDNEQFF
TGTGCCACTCGCCGTACAGGGGACAATGAGCAGTTCTTC
>TRBJ2-5|.|TRBD1|TRBV20-1
CSARQYRDRDILKTQYF
TGCAGTGCTAGACAATACCGGGACAGGGATATTTTGAAGACCCAGTACTTC
>TRBJ2-7|many|TRBD2|TRBV7-9
CASSRLAGALSEQYF
TGTGCCAGCAGCAGACTAGCGGGAGCTCTCTCGGAGCAGTACTTC
>TRBJ2-1|many|TRBD2|TRBV7-2
CASSLVGASGIDEQFF
TGTGCCAGCAGCTTAGTGGGGGCTAGCGGGATCGATGAGCAGTTCTTC
>TRBJ1-6|few|TRBD1|TRBV20-1
CSASYRQGLNSPLHF
TGCAGTGCTAGCTACAGACAGGGACTAAATTCACCCCTCCACTTT
>TRBJ2-4|.|TRBD2|TRBV20-1
CSARDSGTKNIQYF
TGCAGTGCTAGAGATAGCGGGACCAAAAACATTCAGTACTTC
>TRBJ2-7|.|TRBD2|TRBV9
CASSLRGGIEQYF
TGTGCCAGCAGCTTGCGGGGGGGTATCGAGCAGTACTTC
>TRBJ2-3|many|TRBD2|TRBV29-1
CSGIAGGQGTQYF
TGCAGCGGGATAGCGGGGGGCCAGGGTACGCAGTATTTT
>TRBJ2-2|.|.|TRBV29-1
CSVYGGSKTGELFF
TGCAGCGTCTATGGGGGCAGCAAGACCGGGGAGCTGTTTTTT
>TRBJ1-2|few|TRBD1|TRBV15
CATSRLQGTDYGYTF
TGTGCCACCAGCAGATTACAGGGGACGGACTATGGCTACACCTTC
>TRBJ1-2|.|TRBD1|TRBV6-2/TRBV6-3
CASSTGQVRYGYTF
TGTGCCAGCAGTACGGGACAGGTCCGCTATGGCTACACCTTC
>TRBJ1-2|many|.|TRBV7-2
CASSLDLDLYGYTF
TGTGCCAGCAGCTTAGATCTAGACCTCTATGGCTACACCTTC
>TRBJ2-6|many|.|TRBV19
CASSYRTARSGANVLTF
TGTGCCAGTAGTTATCGGACAGCCCGCTCTGGGGCCAACGTCCTGACTTTC
>TRBJ2-2|many|TRBD2|TRBV28
CASSLTAGLADTGELFF
TGTGCCAGCAGTTTAACAGCGGGACTAGCAGACACCGGGGAGCTGTTTTTT
>TRBJ1-6|.|.|TRBV18
CASSLSQGGGSPLHF
TGTGCCAGCTCACTAAGCCAGGGAGGTGGTTCACCCCTCCACTTT
>TRBJ2-5|many|TRBD2|TRBV7-2
CASSLSGSGETQYF
TGTGCCAGCAGCCTTAGCGGGAGCGGAGAGACCCAGTACTTC